This section outlines one TCR beta chain sequence together with its context. The data were obtained in a study of T-cell reconstitution after alpha-beta-depleted transplantation in children. Unique molecular identifiers were used to barcode this TCRbeta library. One entry per CDR3 protein results from TCRdb running MiXCR on the PCR reads. Among 100,000 or so distinct CDR3 sequences listed, about 8% were seen once. Trimming took off 8 bases at V and 1 base at J, with 21 bases between the two ends. Germline assignment: CDR1 SNHLY and CDR2 FYNNEI. There are 18 residues in the CDR3. The rearrangement links TRBV2 to TRBJ2-6; the D gene could be TRBD1 or TRBD2 (7 bases each). The receptor's source is a boy between 2 and 10 years old with acute lymphoblastic leukemia, due to receive a stem cell transplant. The sample was PBMCs, taken before TCRalphabeta/CD19-depleted stem cell transplant. The CDR3 DNA follows: TGTGCCAGCTGGGGGGGACAGACCTTTCTTTCTGGGGCCAACGTCCTGACTTTC. This sequence encodes CASWGGQTFLSGANVLTF. The full variable domain, rest sourced from reference TRBV2 and TRBJ2-6, is EPEVTQTPSHQVTQMGQEVILRCVPISNHLYFYWYRQILGQKVEFLVSFYNNEISEKSEIFDDQFSVERPDGSNFTLKIRSTKLEDSAMYFCASWGGQTFLSGANVLTFGAGSRLTVL.